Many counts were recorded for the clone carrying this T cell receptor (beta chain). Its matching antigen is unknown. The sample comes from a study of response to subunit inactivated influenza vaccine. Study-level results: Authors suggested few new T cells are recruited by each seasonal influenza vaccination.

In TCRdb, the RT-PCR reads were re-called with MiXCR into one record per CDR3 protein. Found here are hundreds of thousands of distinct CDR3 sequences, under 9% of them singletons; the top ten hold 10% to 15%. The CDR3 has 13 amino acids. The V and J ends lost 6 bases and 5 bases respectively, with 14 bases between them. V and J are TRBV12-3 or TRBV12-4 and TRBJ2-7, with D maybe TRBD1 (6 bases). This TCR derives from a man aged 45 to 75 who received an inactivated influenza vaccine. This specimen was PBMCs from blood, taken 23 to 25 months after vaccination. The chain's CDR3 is CASRRTVPDEQYF. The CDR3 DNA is TGTGCCAGCAGACGGACAGTGCCTGACGAGCAGTACTTC.